Listed below are T cell receptor beta chains from one sample, sequenced in a study of blood T cell repertoires in COVID-19. Sequenced by immunoSEQ multiplex PCR; TCRdb stores in-frame clones only, minus some. The sample contains some 45,000 clones, 88% of which appear only once. Input material: peripheral blood. The origin of the receptors is a human donor in a cohort sampled during active COVID-19. Each CDR3 is given with its conserved first and last residue. A D gene is named only where the DNA matches it firmly. Clone size is shown for a subset of rows, as once, few, many or a class of expanded clone.

d_call: NA
j_call: TRBJ1-1
clone_size: NA
v_call: TRBV7-8
cdr3_aa: CASSLTRDINTEAFF
cdr3_nt: TGTGCCAGCAGCTTAACACGAGACATTAACACTGAAGCTTTCTTT

d_call: NA
j_call: TRBJ2-6
clone_size: NA
v_call: TRBV27
cdr3_aa: CASSLLPPRVVGANVLTF
cdr3_nt: TGTGCCAGCAGTTTATTACCCCCCCGGGTCGTTGGGGCCAACGTCCTGACTTTC

d_call: NA
j_call: TRBJ1-5
clone_size: NA
v_call: TRBV4-2
cdr3_aa: CASSQDAGNQPQHF
cdr3_nt: TGTGCCAGCAGCCAAGATGCGGGCAATCAGCCCCAGCATTTT

d_call: NA
j_call: TRBJ2-7
clone_size: NA
v_call: TRBV5-1
cdr3_aa: CASSLAGPPTDEQYF
cdr3_nt: TGCGCCAGCAGCCTGGCTGGTCCCCCTACTGACGAGCAGTACTTC

d_call: TRBD2
j_call: TRBJ2-1
clone_size: few
v_call: TRBV30
cdr3_aa: CAWALAGAQFF
cdr3_nt: TGTGCCTGGGCCCTAGCGGGGGCGCAGTTCTTC

d_call: NA
j_call: TRBJ1-6
clone_size: few
v_call: TRBV10-1
cdr3_aa: CASSESSYNSPLHF
cdr3_nt: TGCGCCAGCAGTGAATCCAGCTATAATTCACCCCTCCACTTT

d_call: TRBD2
j_call: TRBJ2-4
clone_size: NA
v_call: TRBV4-2
cdr3_aa: CASSPTSGGYQNIQYF
cdr3_nt: TGTGCCAGCAGCCCAACTAGCGGGGGTTATCAAAACATTCAGTACTTC

d_call: NA
j_call: TRBJ2-5
clone_size: NA
v_call: TRBV4-1
cdr3_aa: CASSQAPLETQYF
cdr3_nt: TGCGCCAGCAGCCAAGCTCCCCTTGAGACCCAGTACTTC

d_call: TRBD2
j_call: TRBJ2-1
clone_size: few
v_call: TRBV4-2
cdr3_aa: CASSQVGRGVYNEQFF
cdr3_nt: TGTGCCAGCAGCCAAGTAGGGCGGGGGGTATACAATGAGCAGTTCTTC

d_call: NA
j_call: TRBJ2-4
clone_size: once
v_call: TRBV4-3
cdr3_aa: CASSQAQNAKNIQYF
cdr3_nt: TGCGCCAGCAGCCAAGCCCAGAATGCCAAAAACATTCAGTACTTC

d_call: NA
j_call: TRBJ2-1
clone_size: NA
v_call: TRBV18
cdr3_aa: CASSPGEGLSSYNEQFF
cdr3_nt: TGTGCCAGCTCACCAGGCGAGGGCCTGAGCTCCTACAATGAGCAGTTCTTC

d_call: NA
j_call: TRBJ1-5
clone_size: NA
v_call: TRBV19
cdr3_aa: CASSTWGLNQPQHF
cdr3_nt: TGTGCCAGTAGTACCTGGGGACTTAATCAGCCCCAGCATTTT

d_call: TRBD1
j_call: TRBJ1-2
clone_size: NA
v_call: TRBV6-1
cdr3_aa: CASSEAGQGNYGYTF
cdr3_nt: TGTGCCAGCAGTGAAGCGGGACAGGGTAACTATGGCTACACCTTC

d_call: TRBD2
j_call: TRBJ2-5
clone_size: NA
v_call: TRBV7-2
cdr3_aa: CASSLGGQETQYF
cdr3_nt: TGTGCCAGCAGCTTGGGAGGGCAAGAGACCCAGTACTTC

d_call: TRBD1
j_call: TRBJ2-5
clone_size: NA
v_call: TRBV6-2/TRBV6-3
cdr3_aa: CASSHRTGVDQETQYF
cdr3_nt: TGTGCCAGCAGCCACCGGACAGGGGTCGACCAAGAGACCCAGTACTTC

d_call: NA
j_call: TRBJ2-5
clone_size: NA
v_call: TRBV7-9
cdr3_aa: CASSEQETQYF
cdr3_nt: TGTGCCAGCAGCGAGCAAGAGACCCAGTACTTC

d_call: NA
j_call: TRBJ1-4
clone_size: once
v_call: TRBV30
cdr3_aa: CAWSGGGQPNEKLFF
cdr3_nt: TGTGCCTGGAGTGGGGGCGGACAGCCTAATGAAAAACTGTTTTTT

d_call: NA
j_call: TRBJ1-5
clone_size: NA
v_call: TRBV27
cdr3_aa: CASSFGTPNQPQHF
cdr3_nt: TGTGCCAGCAGTTTCGGGACACCCAATCAGCCCCAGCATTTT

d_call: NA
j_call: TRBJ2-4
clone_size: NA
v_call: TRBV6-5
cdr3_aa: CASSYPLAKNIQYF
cdr3_nt: TGTGCCAGCAGTTACCCCCTTGCCAAAAACATTCAGTACTTC

d_call: NA
j_call: TRBJ2-5
clone_size: NA
v_call: TRBV6-2/TRBV6-3
cdr3_aa: CASSQGPMQETQYF
cdr3_nt: TGTGCCAGCAGCCAGGGGCCAATGCAAGAGACCCAGTACTTC

d_call: NA
j_call: TRBJ1-6
clone_size: NA
v_call: TRBV4-2
cdr3_aa: CASSSRQTYNSPLHF
cdr3_nt: TGTGCCAGCAGCTCCCGACAGACCTATAATTCACCCCTCCACTTT

d_call: NA
j_call: TRBJ1-4
clone_size: NA
v_call: TRBV15
cdr3_aa: CATSPNQAKLFF
cdr3_nt: TGTGCCACCAGCCCGAACCAGGCCAAACTGTTTTTT

d_call: TRBD1
j_call: TRBJ1-2
clone_size: NA
v_call: TRBV7-9
cdr3_aa: CASSTQGGQGAVGGYTF
cdr3_nt: TGTGCCAGCAGCACCCAAGGGGGTCAGGGGGCCGTTGGAGGCTACACCTTC

d_call: NA
j_call: TRBJ1-6
clone_size: once
v_call: TRBV10-3
cdr3_aa: CATQGGNSPLHF
cdr3_nt: TGTGCCACACAAGGGGGTAATTCACCCCTCCACTTT

d_call: TRBD1
j_call: TRBJ2-2
clone_size: NA
v_call: TRBV9
cdr3_aa: CASSVAGQGVNTGELFF
cdr3_nt: TGTGCCAGCAGCGTAGCTGGGCAGGGGGTGAACACCGGGGAGCTGTTTTTT

d_call: TRBD1
j_call: TRBJ2-7
clone_size: NA
v_call: TRBV19
cdr3_aa: CASSTWGQGGTYEQYF
cdr3_nt: TGTGCCAGTAGTACGTGGGGACAGGGGGGAACCTACGAGCAGTACTTC